The 4 T cell receptor beta chains below were found in one sample sequenced in a study of vaccination effects on CD4 cells after COVID-19. No antigens are known for them. After roughly eleven days in culture, the CD4+ T cells were isolated. All study participants received two doses of BNT162b2 or mRNA-1273 vaccine. The method was immunoSEQ multiplex PCR; TCRdb's version includes in-frame clones alone and lacks a portion of them. The table lists tens of thousands of clones, less than 85% of them singletons. The sample was CD4+ T cells from PBMCs cultured without peptide, taken after COVID-19 vaccination. The receptors were gathered from a human donor who received a COVID-19 vaccine.

In DNA form, the CDR3 reads TGTGCCAGCAGCACGACAGGGTTGGGGAGTGAAGCTTTCTTT. It translates to CASSTTGLGSEAFF. This chain links TRBV2 with TRBJ1-1; TRBD1 matches 7 bases. Germline V lookup: CDR1 SNHLY, CDR2 FYNNEI. V shed 6 bases, J shed 7 bases, and the junction held 11 bases outside the gene matches. This CDR3 is 14 amino acids long.

The chain employs TRBV18 and TRBJ2-1; 7 bases align to TRBD2. The CDR3 sequence is 13 residues long. Germline assignment: CDR1 KGHSH and CDR2 LQKENI. With 3 bases clipped from V and 11 bases from J, the junction kept 7 bases outside the gene matches. The CDR3 protein is CASSPGREKKQFF. Here the CDR3 DNA reads TGTGCCAGCTCACCTGGGCGGGAGAAGAAGCAGTTCTTC.

The rearrangement links TRBV6-5 to TRBJ1-3, with D perhaps matching TRBD1 (6 bases). Trimming pared 0 bases from V and 0 bases from J, leaving 9 bases between. This CDR3 is built from 16 residues. CDR1 and CDR2 (germline): MNHEY, SVGAGI. The CDR3 here is CASSYSRDNSGNTIYF. CDR3 nucleotide sequence: TGTGCCAGCAGTTACTCCCGGGACAACTCTGGAAACACCATATATTTT.

This clone is a singleton in its sample. The V gene is TRBV21-1, the J gene TRBJ2-7; TRBD1, the table's D call, lacks a check against the DNA. TRBV21-1 is a pseudogene segment. The CDR3 totals 16 residues. CDR3 protein: CASSCPRHRYSYEQYV. DNA for the CDR3: TGTGCCAGCAGCTGCCCGAGACATCGCTACTCCTACGAGCAGTACGTC.